These 25 T cell receptor beta chains came from one sample sequenced in a study of blood T cell repertoires in COVID-19. Sequencing used immunoSEQ multiplex PCR; TCRdb keeps in-frame clones, though not all of them. The data contain over 100,000 clones, approximately 85% of them seen just once; the ten biggest clones take up 11%. Sequenced sample: peripheral blood. The receptors originated from an elderly man with acute or convalescent COVID-19.

This chain uses TRBV7-3 with TRBJ1-2; 10 bases are shared with TRBD1. The V segment lost 4 bases and the J segment 7 bases; nucleotides outside the gene matches: 6. Germline V CDR1 and CDR2: SGHTA, FQGTGA. The CDR3 sequence is 14 residues long. CDR3 bases: TGTGCCAGCAGCTCCGGACAGGGGGAGGGTGGCTACACCTTC. Its protein is CASSSGQGEGGYTF. Full variable domain (rest looked up from reference TRBV7-3 and TRBJ1-2): GAGVSQTPSNKVTEKGKYVELRCDPISGHTALYWYRQSLGQGPEFLIYFQGTGAADDSGLPNDRFFAVRPEGSVSTLKIQRTERGDSAVYLCASSSGQGEGGYTFGSGTRLTVV.

The rearrangement joins TRBV7-2 to TRBJ2-1, with D uncertain. With 0 bases removed from V and 4 bases from J, the gap between germline ends came to 7 bases. CDR1 is SGHTA, CDR2 FQGNSA, per germline. CDR3 length equals 14 residues. CDR3 residues: CASSLAVEYNEQFF. The CDR3 region has the DNA TGTGCCAGCAGCTTAGCCGTCGAGTACAATGAGCAGTTCTTC.

V gene TRBV27 combines with J gene TRBJ1-1, with TRBD1 identical over 10 bases. CDR3 length equals 15 residues. The junction had 6 bases not matched to a gene; V was cut back by 5 bases and J by 3 bases. The V gene's germline CDR1 is MNHEY and CDR2 SMNVEV (reference sequence). CDR3 protein: CASSTPGQGYTEAFF. The CDR3 DNA sequence: TGTGCCAGCAGTACCCCGGGACAGGGGTACACTGAAGCTTTCTTT.

This clone appeared once. Written as DNA, the CDR3 is TGTGCCAGCAGCCCCGCTTCGGGGGGGGCATTATATGGCTACACCTTC. It codes for CASSPASGGALYGYTF. The chain joins TRBV7-2 to TRBJ1-2; possible D gene TRBD1, 6 bases. The germline V gene has CDR1 SGHTA and CDR2 FQGNSA. The CDR3 has 16 residues. Trimming left V 5 bases short and J 5 bases short, with 21 bases between.

The chain has TRBV7-2 and TRBJ1-2; weak D call: TRBD1 (6 bases). CDR1 SGHTA and CDR2 FQGNSA come from the germline V gene. The length of the CDR3 is 14 residues. V was shortened by 4 bases and J by 4 bases, with 13 bases between the two germline ends. CDR3 protein: CASSSQQGTYGYTF. CDR3 nucleotide sequence: TGTGCCAGCAGCTCACAACAGGGTACCTATGGCTACACCTTC.

The rearrangement uses TRBV4-2 and TRBJ2-3; possible D gene TRBD2, 6 bases. The germline V gene has CDR1 LGHNA and CDR2 YNFKEQ. This CDR3 has 15 amino acids. Trimming stripped 2 bases from V and 2 bases from J, with 11 bases between. Here the CDR3 reads CASSQLTRFTDTQYF. The CDR3 DNA sequence: TGTGCCAGCAGCCAACTGACTAGGTTCACAGATACGCAGTATTTT.

This clone is a singleton in its sample. The J gene is TRBJ1-2, the V gene TRBV18; D not resolved. CDR3 length: 17 amino acids. Germline V gives CDR1 KGHSH, CDR2 LQKENI. Trimming shortened V by 0 bases and J by 6 bases, and 20 bases separated the two germline ends. The CDR3 DNA follows: TGTGCCAGCTCACCACCGGCGCGGTCGGGAACAGTCGATGGCTACACCTTC. Its protein is CASSPPARSGTVDGYTF.

The chain joins TRBV5-4 to TRBJ1-1; D is ambiguous. The CDR3 spans 16 residues. Trimming cost V 0 bases and J 6 bases, with 18 bases left between them. In germline, CDR1 is SGHNT, CDR2 YYREEE (reference sequence). Here the CDR3 reads CASSLGQRSKEAEAFF. In DNA form, the CDR3 reads TGTGCCAGCAGCTTGGGGCAGCGCTCGAAGGAGGCTGAAGCTTTCTTT.

There are many counts of this clone. This chain connects TRBV4-2 to TRBJ2-1; 7 nucleotides line up with TRBD1. J was trimmed by 7 bases and V by 1 base; bases with no gene match: 4. The germline V gene encodes CDR1 LGHNA and CDR2 YNFKEQ. The CDR3 contains 14 residues. The CDR3 sequence is CASSQGPQGNEQFF. For the CDR3, the DNA is TGTGCCAGCAGCCAAGGGCCACAGGGGAATGAGCAGTTCTTC.

The rearrangement links TRBV20-1 to TRBJ1-1; TRBD1 is a possible D gene (6 bases). Trimming shortened V by 3 bases and J by 12 bases, and 23 bases separated the two germline ends. This CDR3 has 14 amino acids. CDR1 is DFQATT and CDR2 is SNEGSKA in the germline V gene (reference sequence). CDR3: CSASGFRGPAIPFF. CDR3 nucleotide sequence: TGCAGTGCTAGTGGGTTCAGGGGACCTGCTATTCCTTTCTTT.

The chain combines TRBV19 with TRBJ2-2; D call uncertain. The V gene's germline CDR1 is LNHDA and CDR2 SQIVND (reference sequence). Trimming stripped 3 bases from V and 1 base from J, with 9 bases between. This CDR3 is built from 15 residues. CDR3 DNA: TGTGCCAGTAGTATCGACACTTTGAACACCGGGGAGCTGTTTTTT. It yields the protein CASSIDTLNTGELFF.

This rearrangement joins TRBV7-2 to TRBJ1-4; TRBD1 might be the D (6 bases). The germline V gene has CDR1 SGHTA and CDR2 FQGNSA. Trimming removed 1 base at V and 8 bases at J, with 8 bases between. The CDR3 consists of 13 residues. CDR3 DNA sequence: TGTGCCAGCAGCTTAGTTCAGGGGGAAAAACTGTTTTTT. This encodes CASSLVQGEKLFF.

The rearrangement links TRBV19 to TRBJ2-4; D unresolved. The CDR3 runs 18 residues. Germline V gene lookup returns CDR1 LNHDA and CDR2 SQIVND (reference sequence). The ends were cut back, 5 bases at V and 0 bases at J, with 20 bases in the middle. The CDR3 is CASSSSQVWAAAKNIQYF. In DNA form, the CDR3 reads TGTGCCAGTAGTTCTTCTCAGGTATGGGCCGCAGCCAAAAACATTCAGTACTTC.

The CDR3 region is CASKAGGQWVTDTQYF. The CDR3 coding sequence is TGTGCCAGCAAAGCGGGGGGGCAATGGGTCACAGATACGCAGTATTTT. The rearrangement joins TRBV5-4 to TRBJ2-3, with TRBD2 matching 10 bases. V shed 6 bases, J shed 2 bases, and the junction held 9 bases outside the gene matches. Germline V gene lookup returns CDR1 SGHNT and CDR2 YYREEE (reference sequence). CDR3 size: 16 residues.

V usage is TRBV10-3 and J usage is TRBJ1-1, with D possibly matching TRBD1 (6 bases). The CDR3 loop spans 14 amino acids. Trimming stripped 2 bases from V and 5 bases from J, with 12 bases between. The germline V gene has CDR1 ENHRY and CDR2 SYGVKD. The CDR3 DNA reads TGTGCCATCAGTGAGAAACAGGGAGGGACTGAAGCTTTCTTT. Its protein product is CAISEKQGGTEAFF.

This clone was seen only once. This chain uses TRBV6-6 with TRBJ2-7, with 8 bases matching TRBD2. The CDR3 spans 16 residues. Per the germline V gene, CDR1 is MNHNY and CDR2 is SVGAGI (reference sequence). V lost 6 bases, J lost 0 bases, and 10 bases stayed unmatched. CDR3 residues: CASRKYPTSDSYEQYF. CDR3 DNA: TGTGCCAGCAGAAAATATCCGACTAGCGACTCCTACGAGCAGTACTTC.

CDR3 protein: CASCWTDTGELFF. CDR3 coding DNA: TGTGCCAGCTGTTGGACTGACACCGGGGAGCTGTTTTTT. The rearrangement uses TRBV2 and TRBJ2-2; a possible D gene is TRBD2 (5 bases). This CDR3 region has 13 residues. The V end was cut by 8 bases, the J end by 3 bases, with 10 bases between. Looked up from germline, CDR1 is SNHLY and CDR2 is FYNNEI.

The chain employs TRBV24-1 and TRBJ1-2; D gene unclear. The germline V gene has CDR1 KGHDR and CDR2 SFDVKD. V was clipped by 1 base and J by 5 bases, with 7 bases between them. This CDR3 region has 13 residues. CDR3 residues: CATSDFSGYGYTF. The CDR3 nucleotides read TGTGCCACCAGTGATTTTAGCGGGTATGGCTACACCTTC.

In DNA, the CDR3 is TGCGCCAGCAGCTTCGAGACAGGGACCCTTGGTGCTGAAGCTTTCTTT. Its translation is CASSFETGTLGAEAFF. The rearrangement joins TRBV5-1 to TRBJ1-1; 7 nucleotides line up with TRBD1. This CDR3 is 16 amino acids long. V was clipped by 2 bases and J by 6 bases; unmatched bases: 13. The germline CDR1 and CDR2 sequences are SGHRS and YFSETQ.

This chain uses TRBV24-1 with TRBJ2-4; D possibly corresponds to TRBD2 (7 bases). V lost 2 bases and J lost 1, with 11 bases in between. Per germline, CDR1 KGHDR and CDR2 SFDVKD. The CDR3 runs to 16 residues. The CDR3 region has the DNA TGTGCCACCAGTGATTCGGCGGGGGCGGCCAAAAACATTCAGTACTTC. The encoded protein is CATSDSAGAAKNIQYF.

The J gene is TRBJ2-1, the V gene TRBV19, with D possibly being TRBD1 (5 bases). In germline, CDR1 is LNHDA, CDR2 SQIVND (reference sequence). This CDR3 spans 14 amino acids. V was pared by 9 bases and J by 4 bases, with 16 bases between. The CDR3 bases are TGTGCCAGCCAACCAGGGTCCCCTTACAATGAGCAGTTCTTC. Translating it yields CASQPGSPYNEQFF.

V and J are TRBV7-8 and TRBJ1-2, with TRBD1 matching 9 bases. V shed 0 bases and J 2 bases; nucleotides not matched to a gene: 4. Germline V lookup: CDR1 SGHVS, CDR2 FQNEAQ. This CDR3 spans 16 amino acids. The CDR3 bases are TGTGCCAGCAGCTTAGCGGTCGGACAGGGGAACTATGGCTACACCTTC. Amino acid sequence: CASSLAVGQGNYGYTF.

The CDR3 DNA reads as TGTGCCAGCAGTGGCTCACAGGGAGATGGTACCGGGGAGCTGTTTTTT. This codes for CASSGSQGDGTGELFF. The V call is TRBV6-1, the J call TRBJ2-2; tentative D call: TRBD1 (6 bases). With 4 bases removed from V and 5 bases from J, the gap between germline ends came to 17 bases. This CDR3 comprises 16 residues. Germline loops: CDR1 MNHNS, CDR2 SASEGT.

This chain joins TRBV15 and TRBJ2-1; 8 bases are a match to TRBD2. J gave up 0 bases and V 5 bases, and 9 bases lay outside the gene matches. This CDR3 is 17 amino acids long. Germline V gene data show CDR1 as LNHNV and CDR2 as YYDKDF (reference sequence). DNA of the CDR3: TGTGCCACCAGCTTTCTACTAGCGGCTAGCTCCTACAATGAGCAGTTCTTC. Amino acids: CATSFLLAASSYNEQFF. The full variable domain, in which reference TRBV15 and TRBJ2-1 provide the parts outside the CDR3, is DAMVIQNPRYQVTQFGKPVTLSCSQTLNHNVMYWYQQKSSQAPKLLFHYYDKDFNNEADTPDNFQSRRPNTSFCFLDIRSPGLGDTAMYLCATSFLLAASSYNEQFFGPGTRLTVL.

The gene calls are TRBV7-2 and TRBJ1-5, with D perhaps TRBD1 (5 bases). The V gene's germline CDR1 is SGHTA and CDR2 FQGNSA. There are 16 residues in the CDR3. Trimming stripped 3 bases from V and 5 bases from J, with 17 bases between. In nucleotides, the CDR3 is TGTGCCAGCAGCTTCCTTCGGACACCAAACGATCAGCCCCAGCATTTT. Its translation: CASSFLRTPNDQPQHF.